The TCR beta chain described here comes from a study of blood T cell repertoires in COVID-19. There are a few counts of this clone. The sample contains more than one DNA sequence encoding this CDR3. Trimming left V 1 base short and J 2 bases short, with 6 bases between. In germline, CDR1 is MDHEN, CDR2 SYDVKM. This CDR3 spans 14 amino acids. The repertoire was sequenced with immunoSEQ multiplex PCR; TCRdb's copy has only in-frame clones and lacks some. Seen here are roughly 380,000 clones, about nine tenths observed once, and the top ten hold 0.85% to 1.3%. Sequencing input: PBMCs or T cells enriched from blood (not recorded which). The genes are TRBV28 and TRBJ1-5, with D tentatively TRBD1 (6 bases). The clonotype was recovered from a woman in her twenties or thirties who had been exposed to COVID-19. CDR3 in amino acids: CASSLYRGNQPQHF. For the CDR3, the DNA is TGTGCCAGCAGTTTATACAGGGGCAATCAGCCCCAGCATTTT.